This TCR beta chain was identified in a study of cytomegalovirus exposure and HLA in healthy donors. Study conclusions and caveats: The classifier reportedly diagnosed cytomegalovirus status with high sensitivity and specificity.

Concerning this clone itself: Antigen unknown.

The V gene's germline CDR1 is SGHTA and CDR2 FQGTGA. The V gene lost 5 bases and the J gene lost 0 bases, with 14 bases spanning the gap. This CDR3 contains 16 residues. The protocol was immunoSEQ multiplex PCR, while the TCRdb copy is restricted to in-frame clones and leaves out a portion. The sample consists of roughly 67,000 clones, about 90% of them appearing once. This receptor was obtained from a man younger than 30 in good health and CMV-seronegative. The chain uses TRBV7-3 and TRBJ2-1; TRBD1 might be the D (6 bases). The specimen sequenced was PBMCs. CDR3 in amino acids: CASSPTRTASYNEQFF. The DNA for the CDR3 is TGTGCCAGCAGCCCCACCCGGACAGCCTCCTACAATGAGCAGTTCTTC.